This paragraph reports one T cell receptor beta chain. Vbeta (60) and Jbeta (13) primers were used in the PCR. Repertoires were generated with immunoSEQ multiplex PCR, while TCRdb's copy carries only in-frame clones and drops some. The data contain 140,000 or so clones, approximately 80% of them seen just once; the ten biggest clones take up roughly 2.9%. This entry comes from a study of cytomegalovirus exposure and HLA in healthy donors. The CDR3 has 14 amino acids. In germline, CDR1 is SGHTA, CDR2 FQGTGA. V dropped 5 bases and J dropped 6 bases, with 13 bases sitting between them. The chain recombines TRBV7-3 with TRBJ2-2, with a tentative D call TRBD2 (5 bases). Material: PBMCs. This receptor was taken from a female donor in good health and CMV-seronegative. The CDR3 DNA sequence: TGTGCCAGCAGCCTAGGTAGCGCTTCCGGGGAGCTGTTTTTT. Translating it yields CASSLGSASGELFF.